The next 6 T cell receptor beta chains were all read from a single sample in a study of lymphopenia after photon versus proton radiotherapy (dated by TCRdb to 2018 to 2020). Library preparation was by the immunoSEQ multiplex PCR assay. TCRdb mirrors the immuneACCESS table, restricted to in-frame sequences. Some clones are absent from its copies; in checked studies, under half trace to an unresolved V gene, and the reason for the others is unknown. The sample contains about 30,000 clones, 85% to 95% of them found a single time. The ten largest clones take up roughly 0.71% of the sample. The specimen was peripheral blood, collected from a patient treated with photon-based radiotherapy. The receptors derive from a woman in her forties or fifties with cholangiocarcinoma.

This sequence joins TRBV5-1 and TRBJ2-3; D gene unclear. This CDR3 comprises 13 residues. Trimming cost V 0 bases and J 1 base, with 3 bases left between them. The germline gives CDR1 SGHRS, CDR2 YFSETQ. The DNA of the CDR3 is TGCGCCAGCAGCTTGGGGGGCACAGATACGCAGTATTTT. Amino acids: CASSLGGTDTQYF.

The CDR3 loop is CASNRDAAYNEQFF. CDR3 DNA sequence: TGTGCCAGCAACCGGGACGCGGCCTACAATGAGCAGTTCTTC. This sequence joins TRBV2 and TRBJ2-1, with D perhaps assigned TRBD1 or TRBD2 (5 bases each). The germline V gene has CDR1 SNHLY and CDR2 FYNNEI. This CDR3 has 14 residues. Trimming removed 7 bases at V and 2 bases at J, with 12 bases between.

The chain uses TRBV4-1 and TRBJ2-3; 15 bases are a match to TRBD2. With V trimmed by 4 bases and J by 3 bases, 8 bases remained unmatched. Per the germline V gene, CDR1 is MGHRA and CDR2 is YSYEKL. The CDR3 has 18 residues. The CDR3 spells CASSPIGLAGGQTDTQYF. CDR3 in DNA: TGCGCCAGCAGCCCGATCGGACTAGCGGGGGGGCAGACAGATACGCAGTATTTT.

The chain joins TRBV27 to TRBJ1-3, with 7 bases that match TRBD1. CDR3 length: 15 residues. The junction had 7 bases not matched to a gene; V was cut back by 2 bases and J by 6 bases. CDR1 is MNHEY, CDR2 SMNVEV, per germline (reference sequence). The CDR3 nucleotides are TGTGCCAGCAGTTTAAGTCAGGGGGAGAAAAACACCATATATTTT. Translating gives CASSLSQGEKNTIYF.

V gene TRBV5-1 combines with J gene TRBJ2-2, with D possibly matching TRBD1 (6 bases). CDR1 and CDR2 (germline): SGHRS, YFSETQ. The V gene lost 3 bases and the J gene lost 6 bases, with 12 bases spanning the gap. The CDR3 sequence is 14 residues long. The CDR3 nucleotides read TGCGCCAGCAGCTGGCGGACAGTTGCCGGGGAGCTGTTTTTT. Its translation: CASSWRTVAGELFF.

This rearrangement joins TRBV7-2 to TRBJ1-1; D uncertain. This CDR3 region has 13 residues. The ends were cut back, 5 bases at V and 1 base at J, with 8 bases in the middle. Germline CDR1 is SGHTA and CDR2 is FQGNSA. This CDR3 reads CASSPLGNTEAFF. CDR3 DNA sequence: TGTGCCAGCAGCCCTCTCGGGAACACTGAAGCTTTCTTT.